Listed below are T cell receptor beta chains from one sample, sequenced in a study of liver allograft versus peripheral blood T cells. TCRdb redid the calling of the reads with MiXCR, one entry per CDR3 protein. The sample has 6,500 to 9,000 distinct CDR3 sequences, 15% to 20% seen once. These receptors were taken from a human patient who had a liver transplant. Some T cells may be supplied by the graft donor. CDR3s leave out the opening cysteine and the closing phenylalanine or tryptophan. The listing skips clone size in some rows; elsewhere it reads once, few, many or a size class.

TRBJ2-1,few,TRBV5-6,ASSLGGDEQF
TRBJ2-2,few,TRBV19,ASNLLAGAPGELF
TRBJ2-7,.,TRBV20-1,SARGGAYEQY
TRBJ2-7,.,TRBV7-9,ASSFTGGNTYEQY
TRBJ1-1,medium-sized,TRBV27,ASRTSGSATEAF
TRBJ2-7,.,TRBV6-1,ASSEAAGTSGILTFNEQY
TRBJ2-7,.,TRBV27,ASSRINLISYEQY
TRBJ1-1,.,TRBV5-4,ASSGGQTIRGTEAF
TRBJ1-1,few,TRBV6-5,ASSYGTGETEAF
TRBJ2-3,.,TRBV12-5,ASGSELRLAGITDTQY
TRBJ1-4,medium-sized,TRBV19,ASSGTGVWGEKLF
TRBJ2-6,large,TRBV13,ASSLTSGGAPGANVLT
TRBJ2-7,many,TRBV24-1,ATSVDKGSYEQY
TRBJ1-1,many,TRBV6-5,ASRATQGHTEAF
TRBJ1-1,few,TRBV11-2,ASSVTGTEAF
TRBJ1-2,medium-sized,TRBV6-1,ASSEQQGVGYGYT
TRBJ2-7,.,TRBV9,ASSVGGDEQY
TRBJ1-1,medium-sized,TRBV15,ATSSPIRALNTEAF
TRBJ1-1,medium-sized,TRBV6-5,ASSYHPQNTEAF
TRBJ1-4,once,TRBV29-1,REGSGGRKEKLF
TRBJ1-2,few,TRBV5-4,ASSGTGGYT
TRBJ1-1,medium-sized,TRBV24-1,ATSDDPRDSEAF
TRBJ2-3,.,TRBV28,ASSNRDFTDTQY
TRBJ1-2,medium-sized,TRBV29-1,SVVSDSSLGYGYT
TRBJ1-6,.,TRBV27,ASKGGGGPLH
TRBJ1-1,medium-sized,TRBV6-5,ASSSLTNTEAF
TRBJ2-7,few,TRBV14,ASSQDRSYEQY
TRBJ2-7,.,TRBV7-9,ASSRTTGGFYEQY
TRBJ2-1,.,TRBV27,ASSLRGTSELIREQF
TRBJ2-3,.,TRBV7-9,ASSPGDGTDTQY
TRBJ2-7,.,TRBV6-5,ASSSSRDRSSYEQY
TRBJ1-2,few,TRBV6-2/TRBV6-3,ASSYSRAGEGYT
TRBJ1-6,.,TRBV20-1,SARDPGTGSSYNSPLH
TRBJ2-1,.,TRBV19,ASSIVGQGPDEQF
TRBJ2-1,.,TRBV27,ASSLSVGASYNEQF
TRBJ1-5,.,TRBV19,ASSPVREPQH
TRBJ1-1,many,TRBV19,ASSIRGTRNTEAF
TRBJ2-3,few,TRBV27,ASSSHTDTQY
TRBJ1-1,medium-sized,TRBV6-2/TRBV6-3,ASSFKLEAF
TRBJ1-1,medium-sized,TRBV15,ATSRHQGFFKTEAF
TRBJ1-1,.,TRBV12-3/TRBV12-4,ASTKHPQGRTEAF
TRBJ1-1,few,TRBV30,AWSLMNTEAF
TRBJ1-4,medium-sized,TRBV10-3,AIRTGDEKLF
TRBJ2-1,once,TRBV2,ASRSVEQF
TRBJ1-1,few,TRBV30,AWSETGVNEAF
TRBJ1-2,once,TRBV28,ASSFPTRVPKTNYGYT
TRBJ1-1,once,TRBV9,ASSVGRGSAYTEAF
TRBJ2-3,few,TRBV6-1,ASTPAEDTQY
TRBJ2-7,many,TRBV7-9,ASSPTTGGGEQY